This TCR beta chain was recorded in a study of post-analysis software for immune sequencing data. Looking at the study overall: Disease trajectories encompassed relapsing-remitting, secondary progressive and progressive-relapsing multiple sclerosis. Study observations and caveats: TRBV5-6, TRBV5-1 and TRBV20-1 were among four to six TRBV segments more frequent in patients than controls. People with multiple sclerosis had a significantly lower normalized Chao1 diversity than controls did. Samples from one preparation batch, clustered by F measure, grouped strongly together.

Unique molecular identifiers tagged the TCR beta cDNA libraries. T cells numbering roughly 0.95 to 10 million yielded 450,000 to 600,000 cDNA molecules. MiXCR, applied by TCRdb to the PCR reads, yields one record per CDR3 protein. The table shows 750,000 to 950,000 distinct CDR3 sequences, with 53% occurring only once. The V gene end was trimmed by 6 bases and the J gene end by 2 bases; junction bases not matched to a gene: 6. Looked up from germline, CDR1 is SQVTM and CDR2 is ANQGSEA. The CDR3 spans 14 residues. Note on this clonotype: The antigen remains undetermined.

Source material: blood. The receptor's source is a girl aged 10-17 years with multiple sclerosis. The genes are TRBV29-1 and TRBJ1-5, with 8 bases fitting TRBD1. CDR3 nucleotide sequence: TGCAGCGTCGGACAGGGTAACGGCAATCAGCCCCAGCATTTT. It is translated as CSVGQGNGNQPQHF.